Listed below are T cell receptor beta chains from one sample, sequenced in a study of T-cell reconstitution after alpha-beta-depleted transplantation in children. A single record per CDR3 protein comes from TCRdb applying MiXCR to the PCR reads. The sample lists approximately 270,000 distinct CDR3 sequences; 9.9% were seen once. Source: PBMCs from the stem cell graft donor, taken from the stem cell graft. Receptor source: a human donor who donated a stem cell graft to a child with SCID. The CDR3 runs from the conserved cysteine through the conserved F or W. Clone size is given for some rows only: seen once, a few or many times, or a class if the clone is expanded.

>many|TRBV3-1|TRBJ2-7
CASSQGSGGEQYF
>few|TRBV18|TRBJ2-1
CASSSAPPTWFF
>.|TRBV15|TRBJ1-6
CATSRKDRANSPLHF
>.|TRBV20-1|TRBJ2-5
CSAQGLAIDQETQYF
>.|TRBV28|TRBJ2-7
CASRRTSGLYEQYF
>.|TRBV20-1|TRBJ1-1
CSAPSTEAFF
>.|TRBV12-3/TRBV12-4|TRBJ2-1
CASSLLANNEQFF
>few|TRBV5-1|TRBJ2-3
CASSLDSALARDTQYF
>few|TRBV4-2|TRBJ2-1
CASSHSGGAVVNEQFF
>few|TRBV12-3/TRBV12-4|TRBJ2-1
CASSLLAGGGGEQFF
>.|TRBV7-6|TRBJ2-3
CASSQLSGARTDTQYF
>many|TRBV12-3/TRBV12-4|TRBJ2-7
CASSSVTGGVSYEQYF
>many|TRBV20-1|TRBJ1-2
CSAREGANYGYTF
>.|TRBV5-1|TRBJ2-3
CASSNPSGDDTDTQYF
>.|TRBV6-1|TRBJ1-1
CASSAFRGTEAFF
>few|TRBV10-3|TRBJ2-1
CAISSTGGGNEQFF
>many|TRBV5-6|TRBJ1-2
CASREQGGNYGYTF
>few|TRBV5-5|TRBJ2-3
CASSLLGLADTQYF
>.|TRBV2|TRBJ2-2
CASSPEGGVALFF
>few|TRBV12-3/TRBV12-4|TRBJ1-2
CASSPHPHRNYGYTF
>few|TRBV28|TRBJ2-7
CASRDPGGANYEQYF
>.|TRBV10-3|TRBJ2-7
CAISDRSSYEQYF
>few|TRBV12-3/TRBV12-4|TRBJ2-3
CASSQDRPTDTQYF
>many|TRBV7-6|TRBJ2-5
CASSTRQGETQYF
>.|TRBV5-1|TRBJ2-3
CASSYFGDTQYF
>few|TRBV6-5|TRBJ2-7
CASSLGLALSYEQYF
>many|TRBV29-1|TRBJ2-1
CSAAPGRSYNEQFF
>few|TRBV27|TRBJ2-7
CASGHYSSGSYEQYF